The next 27 T cell receptor beta chains were all read from a single sample in a study of vaccination effects on CD4 cells after COVID-19. Before sequencing took place, the ViraFEST assay used viral peptide pools to expand antigen-specific CD4+ T cells. Subsequent to roughly 9 days of culture, CD4+ T cells were isolated. People in the vaccine group had not been infected with SARS-CoV-2 before, and their nucleocapsid antibodies were negative. Antigen specificity for these receptors is unknown. Data came from immunoSEQ multiplex PCR; TCRdb stores just in-frame clones and leaves some out. The sample includes 40,000 to 50,000 clones, over 60% of them seen just once. Sequencing was performed on CD4+ T cells from PBMCs cultured with HCoV-NL63 spike peptides, taken before COVID-19 vaccination. All receptors come from a human donor who received a COVID-19 vaccine.

The chain links TRBV24-1 to TRBJ2-3, with 15 bases that match TRBD2. This CDR3 has 20 amino acids. The J segment lost 1 base and the V segment lost 1 base, leaving 8 bases of the junction unmatched. Germline CDR1 KGHDR, CDR2 SFDVKD. The CDR3 region is CATSDFAGTSGGSGTDTQYF. For the CDR3, the DNA is TGTGCCACCAGTGATTTCGCCGGGACTAGCGGGGGGTCAGGCACAGATACGCAGTATTTT.

This chain links TRBV29-1 with TRBJ1-2, with D unclear. The CDR3 loop spans 12 amino acids. Trimming shortened V by 7 bases and J by 2 bases, and 11 bases separated the two germline ends. CDR1 SQVTM and CDR2 ANQGSEA come from the germline V gene. The CDR3 DNA follows: TGCAGCGCGGACGGAGGGAACTATGGCTACACCTTC. This sequence encodes CSADGGNYGYTF. The full variable domain, rest sourced from reference TRBV29-1 and TRBJ1-2, is SAVISQKPSRDICQRGTSLTIQCQVDSQVTMMFWYRQQPGQSLTLIATANQGSEATYESGFVIDKFPISRPNLTFSTLTVSNMSPEDSSIYLCSADGGNYGYTFGSGTRLTVV.

This CDR3 is CAAEGQAVGTEAFF. In DNA form, the CDR3 reads TGTGCCGCGGAAGGTCAGGCGGTAGGCACTGAAGCTTTCTTT. The genes are TRBV2 and TRBJ1-1; D not resolved. Trimming took off 11 bases at V and 4 bases at J, with 20 bases between the two ends. From germline, CDR1 is SNHLY and CDR2 FYNNEI. The CDR3 contains 14 residues. Complete variable domain (other parts from reference TRBV2 and TRBJ1-1): EPEVTQTPSHQVTQMGQEVILRCVPISNHLYFYWYRQILGQKVEFLVSFYNNEISEKSEIFDDQFSVERPDGSNFTLKIRSTKLEDSAMYFCAAEGQAVGTEAFFGQGTRLTVV.

This chain connects TRBV5-5 to TRBJ1-5; D is undetermined. CDR1 SGHKS and CDR2 YYEKEE come from the germline V gene (reference sequence). Trimming shortened V by 1 base and J by 5 bases, and 10 bases separated the two germline ends. The length of the CDR3 is 14 residues. CDR3 region: CASSLLGLHQPQHF. The CDR3 nucleotides are TGTGCCAGCAGCTTGCTGGGGTTACATCAGCCCCAGCATTTT.

CDR3 residues: CASSLAQSYNTEAFF. The DNA of the CDR3 is TGCGCCAGCAGCTTGGCGCAGTCCTATAACACTGAAGCTTTCTTT. V gene TRBV5-1 combines with J gene TRBJ1-1; D ambiguous. V lost 0 bases and J 2 bases, leaving 11 bases between the germline ends. The CDR3 runs to 15 residues. The germline CDR1 and CDR2 sequences are SGHRS and YFSETQ.

The CDR3 loop reads CASSLSAENYGYTF. CDR3 bases: TGCGCCAGCAGCTTGAGTGCCGAGAACTATGGCTACACCTTC. The genes are TRBV5-1 and TRBJ1-2, with D uncertain. Trimming removed 1 base at V and 2 bases at J, with 9 bases between. Germline CDR1 reads SGHRS; CDR2 reads YFSETQ. The length of the CDR3 is 14 residues. Full variable domain (missing parts from reference TRBV5-1 and TRBJ1-2): KAGVTQTPRYLIKTRGQQVTLSCSPISGHRSVSWYQQTPGQGLQFLFEYFSETQRNKGNFPGRFSGRQFSNSRSEMNVSTLELGDSALYLCASSLSAENYGYTFGSGTRLTVV.

This clone has more than one count but fewer than ten. This chain connects TRBV12-3 or TRBV12-4 to TRBJ1-5; TRBD1 agrees at 7 bases. The CDR3 length is 13 residues. With V trimmed by 3 bases and J by 5 bases, 1 base remained unmatched. CDR3 nucleotides: TGTGCCAGCAGTTTTCAGGGGGATCAGCCCCAGCATTTT. Protein: CASSFQGDQPQHF.

The chain has TRBV9 and TRBJ1-6; no definite D call. Germline-derived CDR1 and CDR2 are SGDLS and YYNGEE. CDR3 size: 14 residues. Trimming pared 3 bases from V and 7 bases from J, leaving 11 bases between. This CDR3 is CASSARKGNSPLHF. CDR3 DNA sequence: TGTGCCAGCAGCGCCCGTAAGGGAAATTCACCCCTCCACTTT.

The CDR3 loop is CASSLLYAGLDTEAFF. The CDR3 DNA follows: TGTGCCAGCAGCTTGTTATATGCCGGGCTGGACACTGAAGCTTTCTTT. The chain combines TRBV5-6 with TRBJ1-1; D uncertain. V was pared by 1 base and J by 3 bases, with 16 bases between. Germline CDR1 and CDR2: SGHDT and YYEEEE. The length of the CDR3 is 16 residues.

This clone was detected a few times. The V and J genes are TRBV30 and TRBJ1-4; D may be TRBD1 (6 bases). With 5 bases removed from V and 3 bases from J, the gap between germline ends came to 7 bases. The germline gives CDR1 GTSNPN, CDR2 SVGIG (reference sequence). CDR3 length equals 12 residues. The CDR3: CAWGQSNEKLFF. The CDR3 DNA follows: TGTGCCTGGGGACAGTCTAATGAAAAACTGTTTTTT. Full variable domain (rest looked up from reference TRBV30 and TRBJ1-4): SQTIHQWPATLVQPVGSPLSLECTVEGTSNPNLYWYRQAAGRGLQLLFYSVGIGQISSEVPQNLSASRPQDRQFILSSKKLLLSDSGFYLCAWGQSNEKLFFGSGTQLSVL.

The CDR3 loop is CASSPRAGAGVSYNEQFF. In nucleotides, the CDR3 is TGTGCCAGCAGCCCCCGTGCGGGGGCGGGGGTCTCCTACAATGAGCAGTTCTTC. V gene TRBV7-9 combines with J gene TRBJ2-1, with D possibly matching TRBD2 (7 bases). V lost 5 bases and J lost 0, with 20 bases in between. Germline V gene data show CDR1 as SEHNR and CDR2 as FQNEAQ (reference sequence). The CDR3 consists of 18 residues.

V and J are TRBV7-2 and TRBJ1-1; TRBD1 is a possible D gene (5 bases). Deletions cut 2 bases from V and 12 bases from J, with 19 bases between. The CDR3 is 14 amino acids. Germline V lookup: CDR1 SGHTA, CDR2 FQGNSA. Here the CDR3 DNA reads TGTGCCAGCAGCTTACCAGGCCAGGGCCGGATATCTTTCTTT. It yields the protein CASSLPGQGRISFF. Looking up the rest from reference TRBV7-2 and TRBJ1-1 gives the full variable domain: GAGVSQSPSNKVTEKGKDVELRCDPISGHTALYWYRQSLGQGLEFLIYFQGNSAPDKSGLPSDRFSAERTGGSVSTLTIQRTQQEDSAVYLCASSLPGQGRISFFGQGTRLTVV.

This chain links TRBV5-1 with TRBJ2-1; tentative D call: TRBD2 (6 bases). V was trimmed by 7 bases and J by 0 bases, leaving 17 bases between them. CDR3 length: 16 amino acids. Germline V gene sequence: CDR1 SGHRS, CDR2 YFSETQ. Here the CDR3 DNA reads TGCGCCAGCGGCGCGGGGTTGATGAGCTCCTACAATGAGCAGTTCTTC. It specifies CASGAGLMSSYNEQFF. The complete variable domain, with remaining parts taken from reference TRBV5-1 and TRBJ2-1, reads KAGVTQTPRYLIKTRGQQVTLSCSPISGHRSVSWYQQTPGQGLQFLFEYFSETQRNKGNFPGRFSGRQFSNSRSEMNVSTLELGDSALYLCASGAGLMSSYNEQFFGPGTRLTVL.

V is TRBV15 and J is TRBJ1-4, with D uncertain. Germline V gene sequence: CDR1 LNHNV, CDR2 YYDKDF (reference sequence). This CDR3 is 13 amino acids long. Trimming cost V 0 bases and J 4 bases, with 3 bases left between them. The DNA for the CDR3 is TGTGCCACCAGCAGAGACCGTAATGAAAAACTGTTTTTT. It yields the protein CATSRDRNEKLFF.

This chain joins TRBV6-5 and TRBJ2-1; 7 bases are shared with TRBD1. The V and J ends lost 5 bases and 4 bases, in that order; junction bases with no gene match: 8. The germline CDR1 and CDR2 sequences are MNHEY and SVGAGI. This CDR3 has 15 amino acids. The CDR3 DNA reads as TGTGCCAGCAGTAAGGGACAGTGGGGGTACAATGAGCAGTTCTTC. It specifies CASSKGQWGYNEQFF.

J is TRBJ2-3 and V is TRBV7-8; TRBD2 might be the D (6 bases). Germline CDR1 SGHVS, CDR2 FQNEAQ. CDR3 length: 14 amino acids. The germline V and J ends were trimmed by 1 base and 6 bases, with 11 bases remaining between them. In DNA, the CDR3 is TGTGCCAGCAGCTTAGTCGGAGGGAGTGATACGCAGTATTTT. Its protein product is CASSLVGGSDTQYF.

The V call is TRBV7-2, the J call TRBJ2-7, with D maybe TRBD1 (6 bases). The CDR3 is made up of 13 amino acids. Germline CDR1 reads SGHTA; CDR2 reads FQGNSA. Trimming left V 5 bases short and J 4 bases short, with 12 bases between. The CDR3 loop is CASSPGQGYEQYV. DNA of the CDR3: TGTGCCAGCAGCCCCGGTCAGGGGTACGAGCAGTACGTC.

J is TRBJ1-1 and V is TRBV18; 9 positions agree with TRBD1. Trimming removed 2 bases from V and 4 bases from J; junction bases left unmatched: 5. The CDR3 contains 15 residues. Germline CDR1 reads KGHSH; CDR2 reads LQKENI. CDR3 DNA sequence: TGTGCCAGCTCACCATACACAGGGGGCGGCACTGAAGCTTTCTTT. Amino acid sequence: CASSPYTGGGTEAFF.

V and J are TRBV10-2 and TRBJ2-2; D not certain. V was cut by 1 base and J by 4 bases, with 7 bases left in between. The CDR3 is 14 amino acids. CDR1 is WSHSY, CDR2 SAAADI, per germline. The CDR3: CASSELRATGELFF. The CDR3 DNA sequence: TGCGCCAGCAGTGAGTTACGGGCCACCGGGGAGCTGTTTTTT.

The chain couples TRBV21-1 to TRBJ2-7. TRBV21-1 is a pseudogene locus. The CDR3 consists of 14 residues. CDR3 residues: CASSKVSGAYEQYV. CDR3 bases: TGTGCCAGCAGCAAAGTTAGTGGGGCCTACGAGCAGTACGTC.

This rearrangement joins TRBV19 to TRBJ1-2, with D hard to call. Trimming cost V 7 bases and J 0 bases, with 15 bases left between them. The CDR3 consists of 15 residues. The germline CDR1 and CDR2 sequences are LNHDA and SQIVND (reference sequence). CDR3 region: CASTPTVGSNYGYTF. In nucleotides, the CDR3 is TGTGCCAGTACCCCAACGGTAGGCTCTAACTATGGCTACACCTTC. The full variable domain, rest sourced from reference TRBV19 and TRBJ1-2, is DGGITQSPKYLFRKEGQNVTLSCEQNLNHDAMYWYRQDPGQGLRLIYYSQIVNDFQKGDIAEGYSVSREKKESFPLTVTSAQKNPTAFYLCASTPTVGSNYGYTFGSGTRLTVV.

V usage is TRBV9 and J usage is TRBJ2-3, with unresolved D. Trimming removed 0 bases from V and 1 base from J, with 3 bases in between. CDR1 and CDR2 from the germline V gene are SGDLS and YYNGEE. This CDR3 has 13 amino acids. CDR3 sequence: CASSVGGTDTQYF. As DNA, the CDR3 is TGTGCCAGCAGCGTAGGTGGCACAGATACGCAGTATTTT.

This sequence joins TRBV18 and TRBJ2-3; D ambiguous. Looked up from germline, CDR1 is KGHSH and CDR2 is LQKENI. V lost 2 bases and J 2 bases, leaving 11 bases between the germline ends. The CDR3 is made up of 15 amino acids. CDR3 sequence (DNA): TGTGCCAGCTCACCAGGGTCAGTTTCCACAGATACGCAGTATTTT. As protein: CASSPGSVSTDTQYF.

The CDR3 protein is CASSIFTGTNYGYTF. CDR3 nucleotides: TGCGCCAGCAGCATATTCACAGGGACCAACTATGGCTACACCTTC. This chain connects TRBV5-1 to TRBJ1-2; the D gene is possibly TRBD1 (6 bases). The CDR3 has 15 amino acids. The V end was cut by 4 bases, the J end by 2 bases, with 15 bases between. CDR1 and CDR2 from the germline V gene are SGHRS and YFSETQ. The entire variable domain, with the rest obtained from reference TRBV5-1 and TRBJ1-2, is as follows: KAGVTQTPRYLIKTRGQQVTLSCSPISGHRSVSWYQQTPGQGLQFLFEYFSETQRNKGNFPGRFSGRQFSNSRSEMNVSTLELGDSALYLCASSIFTGTNYGYTFGSGTRLTVV.

V usage is TRBV6-6 and J usage is TRBJ1-5; a weak D match, TRBD1 (6 bases). The CDR3 sequence is 15 residues long. Germline values: CDR1 MNHNY, CDR2 SVGAGI (reference sequence). V dropped 2 bases and J dropped 3 bases, with 11 bases sitting between them. This CDR3 is CASSYQTGDNQPQHF. The CDR3 DNA is TGTGCCAGCAGTTACCAGACAGGAGACAATCAGCCCCAGCATTTT.

The V and J genes are TRBV15 and TRBJ1-2; the D gene is possibly TRBD1 (5 bases). Trimming shortened V by 1 base and J by 6 bases, and 9 bases separated the two germline ends. Per germline, CDR1 LNHNV and CDR2 YYDKDF (reference sequence). The CDR3 covers 13 residues. The CDR3 is CATSRGGGDGYTF. DNA for the CDR3: TGTGCCACCAGCAGAGGGGGAGGGGATGGCTACACCTTC.

This clone was detected only a few times. This chain links TRBV5-1 with TRBJ2-2; unclear D gene. V was pared by 1 base and J by 2 bases, with 9 bases between. The CDR3 is made up of 15 amino acids. Germline-derived CDR1 and CDR2 are SGHRS and YFSETQ. The CDR3 region is CASSLFRVNTGELFF. In DNA form, the CDR3 reads TGCGCCAGCAGCTTGTTTAGGGTTAACACCGGGGAGCTGTTTTTT.